This T cell receptor (beta chain) was obtained from a study of T cells in Graves' hyperthyroidism and ophthalmopathy. Germline values: CDR1 SNHLY, CDR2 FYNNEI. V shed 7 bases and J shed 1 base, with 14 bases lying between them. This CDR3 spans 15 amino acids. Amplification of TCR beta CDR3 regions used RNA as the template. HTBI primers were the set used in a first-round RT-PCR of the TCR CDR3. Each CDR3 protein gets one entry after TCRdb re-called the multiplex PCR reads with MiXCR. The sample has about 710,000 distinct CDR3 sequences; about a sixth are singletons. This clonotype was seen ten or more times. Stable Graves' hyperthyroidism denoted no ophthalmopathy progression over 18 months. Using 9.5 to 10 ml of fresh peripheral blood, PBMCs were prepared.

This chain uses TRBV2 with TRBJ1-5, with D perhaps matching TRBD1 (5 bases). The sample consisted of blood. This clonotype originated in a man aged 18 to 30 with Graves' hyperthyroidism. For the CDR3, the DNA is TGTGCCAGCAACCTTCAGGGCCCGAGCAATCAGCCCCAGCATTTT. Its translation: CASNLQGPSNQPQHF.